This record covers a single T cell receptor (beta chain). Its target is not known. This entry is derived from a study of vaccination and CD4 T cells after COVID-19. General study results and limits: Only after vaccination were a median about 90% of convalescents' reactive clones seen.

An Oncomine TCR Beta short-read assay was used to sequence the DNA from cultured CD4+ T cells. One entry per CDR3 protein, called by TCRdb with MiXCR from the PCR reads. This sample has about 13,000 distinct CDR3 sequences, with about three quarters found just once. Treatment specified: approximately nine-day PBMC culture with coronavirus spike peptide pools or control peptides (ViraFEST assay). ViraFEST enlarged antigen-specific T cell populations with peptide pools and afterwards sequenced TCRs. This receptor was obtained from a human donor who had recovered from COVID-19. Material: CD4+ T cells from blood, cultured in vitro.

The CDR3 coding sequence is TGTGCCAGCAGTTACGGGGGAACGGGTCAGCCCCAGCATTTT. Its protein product is CASSYGGTGQPQHF. The rearrangement links TRBV6-5 to TRBJ1-5, with a possible D match to TRBD1 (5 bases). Germline CDR1 reads MNHEY; CDR2 reads SVGAGI. V shed 2 bases and J shed 6 bases, with 11 bases lying between them. This CDR3 is built from 14 residues.